This record covers a single T cell receptor (beta chain). What this receptor recognizes is not known. A much more abundant neighbour one base away suggests this may be a read error. The library relied on multiplex PCR. TCRdb shows the sequencer as Illumina HiSeq 4000. iRepertoire HTBI primers and Arm-PCR amplification of CDR3 regions were used to construct TCR beta libraries. Before sequencing, the PCR products went through gel purification. Turning to the authors' computational methods: A total of roughly 65 TRBV and 14 TRBJ segments were identified across samples and were used for gene usage analysis of CDR3 amino acid clonotypes. Filtered high-quality paired reads were merged into contigs using COPE and FqMerger. BLAST was used to align contigs to IMGT TRBV, TRBD and TRBJ reference genes, and CDR3 was defined according to IMGT. Any clonotype with a frequency above 0.1% was classified as a highly expanded clone. Shannon entropy was used to measure repertoire diversity, and the Gini coefficient was used to measure V-J evenness. A clonotype was considered public if more than one individual shared it. TCRdb trimmed public reads at Q25 via fastp, called clones via MiXCR and kept in-frame beta chains. Each entry is one CDR3 protein sequence, shown with its most common DNA and genes. These V and J calls rely on TCRdb rather than the paper's analysis. The sample records 410,000 or so distinct CDR3 sequences, more than 12% of which are singletons. Roughly a sixth of the sample goes to the ten largest clones.

The data stem from a study of regulatory T cells in long-lasting Graves disease (dated by TCRdb to the early 2020s). The study in broad terms: Antithyroid drugs had been taken for less than 3 months by newly diagnosed Graves' disease patients. Peripheral blood TCR sequencing and RNA sequencing compared persistent Graves' disease patients with newly diagnosed Graves' disease patients. The study was conducted in China and was registered as a clinical trial. A total of about 33 samples underwent TCR sequencing: about 13 from persistent and some 20 from newly diagnosed Graves' disease patients.

The time point label, read with the paper, signifies: newly diagnosed GD, antithyroid drugs for less than 3 months. RNA was extracted from PBMCs in TRIzol for both TCR sequencing and RNA sequencing. Graves' disease was diagnosed according to American Thyroid Association guidelines. Recruitment of patients was carried out at an endocrinology department in Xi'an, China. From each patient, approximately 9 milliliters of peripheral blood was collected into an EDTA anticoagulant tube. PBMCs were isolated by Ficoll Paque Plus density gradient separation without further T cell sorting. An Agilent 2100 Bioanalyzer and agarose gel were used to assess RNA quality, and a NanoDrop 2000 was used to measure RNA concentration. General study outcomes and caveats: Compared with newly diagnosed patients, patients with persistent Graves' disease had lower TCR Shannon entropy and fewer highly expanded clones, which suggests clonal expansion. A larger number of public clonotypes was shared among persistent patients (about 2,700) than among newly diagnosed patients (roughly 930). TRBV28, TRBJ1-2 and TRBJ2-5 were preferentially used in persistent disease, while TRBV20-1 and TRBJ2-1 were favored in newly diagnosed disease. Because the primary lesion, thyroid tissue, could not be accessed, the study looked at peripheral blood alone. As a limitation, the authors acknowledged that the small sample size may reduce accuracy. Only the TCR beta chain was sequenced and analyzed.

From the cysteine through the phenylalanine, the CDR3 covers 16 amino acids. Left in the record is the CDR3 DNA by itself, 48 bases read in frame from the first base. V is pared back by 5 bases and J by 4 bases, with 20 bases lying between the germline termini. The data were also submitted as part of a second study, on T cells in Graves' hyperthyroidism and ophthalmopathy. Per that second paper: A patient counted as having stable Graves' hyperthyroidism if no progression to ophthalmopathy occurred over 18 months of follow-up. Hyperthyroidism patients were newly diagnosed, with disease duration under 2 months, and aged 18 to 65 years. The study excluded patients with uncontrolled infections, other autoimmune diseases, pregnancy or lactation. Diagnoses were based on clinical symptoms, serum thyroxine and TRAb, thyroid ultrasound and orbital computed tomography. The TCR CDR3 was subjected to a first round of RT-PCR using the HTBI primer set and the Qiagen OneStep RT-PCR kit. Most expanded thyroid clonotypes (frequency above 0.001) were also detected in blood, a finding suggesting that blood repertoires may reflect thyroid immune responses. A model built on a 13 V-J signature distinguished ophthalmopathy from stable hyperthyroidism, reaching around 88% sensitivity and 81% to 83% specificity in cross-validation and 80%/75% in testing. In validation, progression to ophthalmopathy was predicted by the model with more than 65% sensitivity and approximately 78% specificity, a median of about 6 months before onset. To identify TCR V-J signatures that set the groups apart, the researchers used a discovery cohort of about a hundred patients, made up of 40 to 45 with Graves' ophthalmopathy and 57 with stable Graves' hyperthyroidism. Prospective prediction of ophthalmopathy was tested in an independent validation cohort of under 20 hyperthyroidism patients and 17 patients who later progressed to ophthalmopathy. The roughly 90 discovery patients were divided at random into training and test sets in a 7:3 ratio. In about 6 Graves' hyperthyroidism patients, the study also compared T-cell repertoires from thyroid tissue with T-cell repertoires from blood. After blood sampling, hyperthyroidism patients were treated with methimazole at a starting dose of 30 mg daily, and ophthalmopathy patients were treated with high-dose intravenous methylprednisolone. A second multiplex PCR round built the libraries, followed by size selection and purification. Paired-end sequencing of the libraries was performed with 100 bp reads on an Illumina HiSeq2000. Raw data were processed with SOAPnuke, discarding reads with adapters, uncalled bases, mean Phred below 15, or no exact constant-primer or identifier match. COPE v1.2.5 was used to merge the high-quality paired reads, and each unique nucleotide sequence was defined as a clonotype. MiTCR v1.1 was used to align clonotypes to the IMGT TRBV, TRBD and TRBJ reference segments. The analysis included only V-J combinations with a frequency above 0.0001, which together covered around 99% of the repertoires. The TCS score was defined as F50 (clonal expansion) divided by E x V (chaos), with BLOSUM62-based TCRdist calculated between CDR3 peptides within each V-J. Welch's t-statistics and random forest reduced some 510 V-J features to 10 to 15, which were used in a naive Bayes classifier (R e1071). Sample size was not statistically predetermined, and investigators were not blinded to group allocation. The paper reports TCR Vbeta CDR3 sequencing of some 140 peripheral blood samples: some 41 ophthalmopathy, fewer than 80 hyperthyroidism and around 17 progressor patients.

The starting material was peripheral blood mononuclear cells (PBMCs), obtained at new diagnosis, from a patient treated with antithyroid drugs. The chain is assembled from TRBV12-3 or TRBV12-4 and TRBJ1-2; TRBD1 is possibly the D segment (5 matching bases). The clonotype comes from a woman aged 25 to 39 with Graves disease. Donor details come from another sample of the same person, matched by shared clones. CDR3 reads: CASSESMKGVIYGYTF. The DNA reads TGTGCCAGCAGTGAGTCGATGAAAGGGGTTATCTATGGCTACACCTTC.